These 27 T cell receptor beta chains share one sample of origin, sequenced in a study of blood T cell repertoires in COVID-19 (dated by TCRdb to 2020 to 2022). Library method: the immunoSEQ multiplex PCR assay. TCRdb's version of the immuneACCESS table is confined to in-frame rearrangements and falls short of the full clone set. An unresolved V gene accounts for under half of the shortfall where checked; the remainder is of unknown origin. The sample table holds about 100,000 clones, of which roughly 75% were seen once. Clones ranked in the top ten supply roughly 8.6% of the sample. The specimen sequenced was peripheral blood. The source of these receptors is a man between 45 and 60 years old who had recovered from COVID-19.

The chain combines TRBV6-6 with TRBJ1-1, with TRBD1 matching 7 bases. The CDR3 sequence is 13 residues long. The J segment lost 9 bases and the V segment lost 5 bases, leaving 9 bases of the junction unmatched. Looked up from germline, CDR1 is MNHNY and CDR2 is SVGAGI (reference sequence). CDR3 in amino acids: CASSAFGQVKAFF. The CDR3 DNA follows: TGTGCCAGCAGTGCATTCGGACAGGTGAAAGCTTTCTTT.

The rearrangement uses TRBV5-6 and TRBJ2-3, with D uncertain. There are 14 residues in the CDR3. V gave up 4 bases and J gave up 3 bases, with 12 bases separating them. The germline V gene has CDR1 SGHDT and CDR2 YYEEEE. The DNA for the CDR3 is TGTGCCAGCAGCCTACCAGGTTTTACAGATACGCAGTATTTT. Residues: CASSLPGFTDTQYF. Filled out from reference TRBV5-6 and TRBJ2-3, the complete variable domain reads DAGVTQSPTHLIKTRGQQVTLRCSPKSGHDTVSWYQQALGQGPQFIFQYYEEEERQRGNFPDRFSGHQFPNYSSELNVNALLLGDSALYLCASSLPGFTDTQYFGPGTRLTVL.

The chain links TRBV29-1 to TRBJ1-1; TRBD1 matches at 7 bases. Trimming took 6 bases from V and 1 from J; bases not matched to a gene: 8. The CDR3 has 14 amino acids. Germline V gives CDR1 SQVTM, CDR2 ANQGSEA. The CDR3 reads CSVRTRGTNTEAFF. CDR3 bases: TGCAGCGTGAGAACCAGGGGGACGAACACTGAAGCTTTCTTT.

The genes are TRBV5-4 and TRBJ1-3; 7 bases agree with TRBD1. V shed 4 bases, J shed 0 bases, and the junction held 4 bases outside the gene matches. The CDR3 spans 15 residues. The germline V gene encodes CDR1 SGHNT and CDR2 YYREEE (reference sequence). CDR3 in amino acids: CASSPGQPSGNTIYF. The CDR3 nucleotides read TGTGCCAGCAGCCCGGGACAGCCCTCTGGAAACACCATATATTTT. The whole variable domain, remainder taken from reference TRBV5-4 and TRBJ1-3, is ETGVTQSPTHLIKTRGQQVTLRCSSQSGHNTVSWYQQALGQGPQFIFQYYREEENGRGNFPPRFSGLQFPNYSSELNVNALELDDSALYLCASSPGQPSGNTIYFGEGSWLTVV.

This clone was recorded many times. V is TRBV20-1 and J is TRBJ2-7; D possibly corresponds to TRBD2 (5 bases). With 3 bases removed from V and 6 bases from J, the gap between germline ends came to 12 bases. The CDR3 sequence is 12 residues long. Germline loops: CDR1 DFQATT, CDR2 SNEGSKA (reference sequence). The CDR3 coding sequence is TGCAGTGCTAGTGAGGGCCTGGGCGAGCAGTACTTC. The encoded protein is CSASEGLGEQYF.

This rearrangement joins TRBV27 to TRBJ2-7; D is possibly TRBD1 (6 bases). V dropped 6 bases and J dropped 3 bases, with 15 bases sitting between them. The CDR3 has 14 amino acids. Germline CDR1 MNHEY, CDR2 SMNVEV (reference sequence). CDR3 region: CASRSDRRIYEQYF. The CDR3 DNA follows: TGTGCCAGCAGATCGGACAGAAGGATCTACGAGCAGTACTTC.

The sample holds a few counts of this clone. The chain links TRBV2 to TRBJ1-4; D possibly corresponds to TRBD1 (5 bases). Germline V gene sequence: CDR1 SNHLY, CDR2 FYNNEI. V shed 4 bases and J shed 5 bases, with 14 bases lying between them. CDR3 length: 15 residues. The CDR3 spells CASSGGRQGNEKLFF. CDR3 sequence (DNA): TGTGCCAGCAGTGGGGGTCGGCAGGGCAATGAAAAACTGTTTTTT.

This chain joins TRBV10-3 and TRBJ1-6; D is perhaps TRBD1 (6 bases). V shed 7 bases and J shed 10 bases, with 20 bases lying between them. The germline CDR1 and CDR2 sequences are ENHRY and SYGVKD. This CDR3 is built from 15 residues. CDR3 in DNA: TGTGCCATCAATAACGAAACAGGGATATGGTCACCCCTCCACTTT. Its translation is CAINNETGIWSPLHF.

This chain joins TRBV6-2 or TRBV6-3 and TRBJ2-5; TRBD2 aligns across 13 bases. Per germline, CDR1 MNHEY and CDR2 SVGEGT. Unmatched junction bases numbered 2, after V lost 2 bases and J lost 2 bases. The CDR3 is made up of 16 amino acids. CDR3 bases: TGTGCCAGCAGTTACGGACTAGCGGGAGTGCAAGAGACCCAGTACTTC. Protein product: CASSYGLAGVQETQYF.

Ten or more counts support this clone. This rearrangement joins TRBV28 to TRBJ2-3; 12 positions agree with TRBD2. Germline-derived CDR1 and CDR2 are MDHEN and SYDVKM. V was pared by 3 bases and J by 0 bases, with 7 bases of the junction left unmatched. CDR3 length: 18 residues. CDR3 DNA: TGTGCCAGCAGTTTCGGGCTAGCGGGGGGGACTAGCACAGATACGCAGTATTTT. Translation gives CASSFGLAGGTSTDTQYF.

This chain joins TRBV7-2 and TRBJ2-7, with a weak D call TRBD2 (6 bases). Trimming removed 1 base from V and 3 bases from J, with 10 bases in between. The CDR3 consists of 14 residues. Germline assignment: CDR1 SGHTA and CDR2 FQGNSA. The DNA for the CDR3 is TGTGCCAGCAGCTTAGTGGGGGGAATCTACGAGCAGTACTTC. Amino acids: CASSLVGGIYEQYF. Variable domain in full (rest from reference TRBV7-2 and TRBJ2-7): GAGVSQSPSNKVTEKGKDVELRCDPISGHTALYWYRQSLGQGLEFLIYFQGNSAPDKSGLPSDRFSAERTGGSVSTLTIQRTQQEDSAVYLCASSLVGGIYEQYFGPGTRLTVT.

This clone was picked up one time. The chain employs TRBV6-5 and TRBJ2-1, with D possibly TRBD1 on 5 matching bases. V lost 0 bases, J lost 5 bases, and 5 bases lay in between. Germline lookup yields CDR1 MNHEY and CDR2 SVGAGI. The CDR3 is 13 amino acids. CDR3 DNA sequence: TGTGCCAGCAGTTACTCGACAGACAATGAGCAGTTCTTC. It translates to CASSYSTDNEQFF.

This chain joins TRBV2 and TRBJ2-7; D unresolved. The CDR3 runs to 14 residues. Germline V gene data show CDR1 as SNHLY and CDR2 as FYNNEI. Trimming cost V 3 bases and J 2 bases, with 11 bases left between them. The CDR3 spells CASSEGLYPYEQYF. CDR3 DNA sequence: TGTGCCAGCAGTGAGGGCCTCTATCCCTACGAGCAGTACTTC.

This clone was found once. The chain employs TRBV11-2 and TRBJ1-1; D might be TRBD1 (6 bases). The CDR3 loop spans 14 amino acids. Germline V gene data show CDR1 as SGHAT and CDR2 as FQNNGV. Trimming cost V 3 bases and J 1 base, with 9 bases left between them. CDR3 residues: CASSLGQRNTEAFF. CDR3 nucleotides: TGTGCCAGCAGCTTGGGACAACGGAACACTGAAGCTTTCTTT.

The CDR3 bases are TGTGCCAGCAGCTTAGTCAGAAGGTTCGGGACAGGGAGGGTTGCCCCCCTCCACTTT. Translated: CASSLVRRFGTGRVAPLHF. The rearrangement uses TRBV7-8 and TRBJ1-6, with 9 positions matching TRBD1. Germline loops: CDR1 SGHVS, CDR2 FQNEAQ. The CDR3 consists of 19 residues. J lost 13 bases, V lost 1 base, and 20 bases had no gene match.

The chain combines TRBV28 with TRBJ2-3; D call uncertain. The CDR3 has 14 amino acids. CDR1 is MDHEN, CDR2 SYDVKM, per germline. V lost 3 bases to trimming and J lost 4 bases, with 11 bases between them. CDR3 in amino acids: CASSLGELADTQYF. CDR3 nucleotides: TGTGCCAGCAGTTTGGGCGAGTTAGCAGATACGCAGTATTTT.

The chain has TRBV11-2 and TRBJ2-2, with D unresolved. The germline CDR1 and CDR2 sequences are SGHAT and FQNNGV. Trimming pared 5 bases from V and 0 bases from J, leaving 7 bases between. The CDR3 is 14 residues long. The CDR3 sequence is CASSRNTNTGELFF. The CDR3 bases are TGTGCCAGCAGCCGCAACACGAACACCGGGGAGCTGTTTTTT.

The rearrangement uses TRBV2 and TRBJ1-1, with TRBD1 matching over 7 bases. The CDR3 runs to 14 residues. In germline, CDR1 is SNHLY, CDR2 FYNNEI. Germline trimming cut 10 bases from V and 0 bases from J; bases unmatched to any gene: 8. The CDR3, as DNA: TGTGCCACCCTAGAACAGGGGATGAACACTGAAGCTTTCTTT. It is translated as CATLEQGMNTEAFF.

This chain joins TRBV28 and TRBJ2-7; D possibly corresponds to TRBD2 (7 bases). Germline V gives CDR1 MDHEN, CDR2 SYDVKM. Trimming removed 1 base at V and 5 bases at J, with 18 bases between. The CDR3 is 16 amino acids. This chain's CDR3 is CASSLSVRGARDEQYF. DNA of the CDR3: TGTGCCAGCAGTTTATCGGTCCGGGGGGCGAGAGACGAGCAGTACTTC.

This clone was picked up one time. The chain employs TRBV19 and TRBJ1-6, with no clear D. V was trimmed by 4 bases and J by 9 bases, leaving 7 bases between them. CDR3 length: 12 residues. From germline, CDR1 is LNHDA and CDR2 SQIVND (reference sequence). CDR3 region: CASSTSRSPLHF. As DNA, the CDR3 is TGTGCCAGTAGTACCAGTCGTTCACCCCTCCACTTT.

The chain uses TRBV18 and TRBJ2-7, with a possible D match to TRBD1 (6 bases). Germline-derived CDR1 and CDR2 are KGHSH and LQKENI. V lost 6 bases to trimming and J lost 2 bases, with 23 bases between them. The CDR3 has 17 amino acids. CDR3 sequence (DNA): TGTGCCAGCTCGGTACAGTGGCGCAGGGGACAAACCTACGAGCAGTACTTC. This translates into CASSVQWRRGQTYEQYF.

This sequence joins TRBV11-1 and TRBJ2-7, with 8 bases identical to TRBD1. Per the germline V gene, CDR1 is SGHAT and CDR2 is FQDESV (reference sequence). The V and J ends lost 5 bases and 1 base, in that order; junction bases with no gene match: 7. This CDR3 is 15 amino acids long. CDR3 nucleotides: TGTGCCAGCAGCCGGACAGGGACTTCGTCCTACGAGCAGTACTTC. Translation gives CASSRTGTSSYEQYF.

The sample holds one count of this clone. V and J are TRBV3-1 (or the pseudogene TRBV3-2) and TRBJ2-2; D perhaps matches TRBD1 (5 bases). This CDR3 region has 16 residues. V was shortened by 4 bases and J by 2 bases, with 14 bases between the two germline ends. Germline-derived CDR1 and CDR2 are LGHDT and YNNKEL (reference sequence). DNA of the CDR3: TGTGCCAGCAGCCTCAGGTCAGGGAAAAACACCGGGGAGCTGTTTTTT. This gives the protein CASSLRSGKNTGELFF.

DNA for the CDR3: TGTGCCAGCAGCTTACGAGGGCTTTATGGCTACACCTTC. It yields the protein CASSLRGLYGYTF. The chain is built from TRBV7-9 and TRBJ1-2, with no clear D. The CDR3 is 13 residues long. V was pared by 2 bases and J by 5 bases, with 9 bases between. The V gene's germline CDR1 is SEHNR and CDR2 FQNEAQ (reference sequence).

The rearrangement links TRBV5-6 to TRBJ1-5, with 10 bases fitting TRBD1. The CDR3 is 16 amino acids. V trimming: 4 bases; J trimming: 4 bases; junction bases outside the gene matches: 8. In germline, CDR1 is SGHDT, CDR2 YYEEEE. In nucleotides, the CDR3 is TGTGCCAGCAGCAACCGAGACAGGGGGCGAAATCAGCCCCAGCATTTT. This codes for CASSNRDRGRNQPQHF.

V usage is TRBV11-3 and J usage is TRBJ2-1, with D tentatively TRBD1 (6 bases). This CDR3 has 15 amino acids. The germline V gene encodes CDR1 SGHNT and CDR2 YENEEA. The V gene lost 4 bases and the J gene lost 4 bases, with 14 bases spanning the gap. In DNA form, the CDR3 reads TGTGCCAGCAGCTATAACCAGGGGCCGTACAATGAGCAGTTCTTC. It encodes CASSYNQGPYNEQFF. Based on the CDR3 plus reference TRBV11-3 and TRBJ2-1, the full variable domain is EAGVVQSPRYKIIEKKQPVAFWCNPISGHNTLYWYLQNLGQGPELLIRYENEEAVDDSQLPKDRFSAERLKGVDSTLKIQPAELGDSAVYLCASSYNQGPYNEQFFGPGTRLTVL.

This chain uses TRBV5-1 with TRBJ2-1, with 8 bases aligning to TRBD2. The CDR3 loop spans 15 amino acids. Germline assignment: CDR1 SGHRS and CDR2 YFSETQ. V lost 0 bases and J lost 4; bases outside the gene matches: 3. The CDR3 loop is CASSLEAGVYNEQFF. The CDR3 DNA is TGCGCCAGCAGCTTGGAAGCGGGGGTATACAATGAGCAGTTCTTC.